The present entry profiles one T cell receptor beta chain with its context. Libraries were prepared by immunoSEQ multiplex PCR; TCRdb keeps only in-frame clonotypes and omits some of them. The sample lists 200,000 to 300,000 clones, approximately 82% occurring once. The sample belongs to a study of blood T cell repertoires in COVID-19. CDR3 length: 14 residues. V lost 2 bases and J lost 4, with 9 bases in between. Germline CDR1 and CDR2: MNHEY and SVGEGT. The clonotype comes from a woman younger than 30 with acute or convalescent COVID-19. Specimen: peripheral blood. The chain has TRBV6-2 or TRBV6-3 and TRBJ1-5; D is possibly TRBD1 (5 bases). CDR3 region: CASSYIGTNQPQHF. The DNA of the CDR3 is TGTGCCAGCAGTTACATCGGGACTAATCAGCCCCAGCATTTT.